This TCR beta chain was retrieved from a study of patients and donors after allogeneic stem cell transplantation. Germline V lookup: CDR1 SGHRS, CDR2 YFSETQ. This CDR3 has 14 amino acids. This clonotype was seen only a few times. One end of the junction fails to match germline, which may point to a read error. TCRdb ran MiXCR on the RT-PCR reads and lists one entry per CDR3 protein. The data hold roughly 200,000 distinct CDR3 sequences, with around two fifths observed a single time. The receptor was isolated from a human donor who was either an allogeneic HSCT recipient or a stem cell or donor lymphocyte infusion donor (not recorded which). It is not recorded whose cells these are; they may come from a transplant donor. Material: blood, either unsorted or a sorted T cell fraction (not recorded which). The chain carries TRBV5-1 and TRBJ2-7; no clear D. CDR3 residues: CASSLGQAAYEQYF. The CDR3 DNA follows: TGTGCCAGCAGTTTAGGGCAGGCGGCCTACGAGCAGTACTTC.